This T cell receptor beta chain came from a study of blood T cell repertoires in COVID-19. The overall study: Sites across the United States, Italy and Spain contributed samples from acute and convalescent COVID-19. Sample material is recorded as cDNA or gDNA derived from T cells, B-cell-depleted T cells, or PBMCs.

The method was immunoSEQ multiplex PCR; TCRdb's version includes in-frame clones alone and lacks a portion of them. This table has under 300,000 clones, roughly 88% appearing once. Which cohort a participant joined came from the clinical history participants gave. Cohort 3 donors counted as recovered after two negative PCRs, clearance, or resolved symptoms. Per the germline V gene, CDR1 is KGHSH and CDR2 is LQKENI. This CDR3 is 16 amino acids long. V shed 4 bases, J shed 2 bases, and the junction held 3 bases outside the gene matches. The receptor comes from a woman in her fifties or sixties who had recovered from COVID-19. The V and J genes are TRBV18 and TRBJ1-6; 9 nucleotides align to TRBD1. Sample: PBMCs or T cells enriched from blood (not recorded which). The CDR3 spells CASSRGTGPYNSPLHF. The CDR3 region has the DNA TGTGCCAGCTCACGTGGGACAGGGCCCTATAATTCACCCCTCCACTTT.